This T cell receptor (beta chain) emerged from a study of blood T cell repertoires in COVID-19. Across the whole study: Acute and convalescent COVID-19 specimens originated in the United States, Italy and Spain. Nucleic acid was either cDNA or gDNA, and it came from T cells, B-cell-depleted T cells, or PBMCs.

A Seattle source enrolled patients during active infection and followed them longitudinally. As originally analysed: Nucleated cell number was recorded as an estimate derived from reference gene primer amplification. The repertoire was sequenced with immunoSEQ multiplex PCR; TCRdb's copy has only in-frame clones and lacks some. V, J and clone size derive from that table, while D and trimming were established from the DNA sequence. This table has around 260,000 clones, around 81% appearing once. This CDR3 region has 14 residues. Trimming removed 5 bases from V and 0 bases from J, with 10 bases in between. Germline CDR1 reads MNHEY; CDR2 reads SVGAGI.

The source of this sequence is a person in their 70s with COVID-19, enrolled during active disease. Sequenced material: peripheral blood. V gene TRBV6-5 combines with J gene TRBJ1-1; D is uncertain. The CDR3 region has the DNA TGTGCCAGCAGTAGAGGGTCTCTGAACACTGAAGCTTTCTTT. The encoded protein is CASSRGSLNTEAFF.